These 27 T cell receptor beta chains were sequenced from one sample in a study. MiXCR was run by TCRdb on the RT-PCR reads, yielding one entry per CDR3 protein. This table holds about 680,000 distinct CDR3 sequences, about 14% found once. The sequenced material came from memory CD4+ T cells from blood. The receptors stem from a female donor in good health, serving as a healthy control.

This clonotype was counted many times. This chain joins TRBV20-1 and TRBJ2-5; TRBD2 aligns across 13 bases. V trimming: 5 bases; J trimming: 5 bases; junction bases outside the gene matches: 8. CDR1 DFQATT and CDR2 SNEGSKA come from the germline V gene (reference sequence). The CDR3 spans 15 residues. The CDR3 nucleotides are TGCAGTGCTCGTAGGACTAGCGGGAGTGGGGAGACCCAGTACTTC. Its translation is CSARRTSGSGETQYF.

The chain links TRBV27 to TRBJ1-4, with TRBD1 matching over 8 bases. V lost 2 bases to trimming and J lost 7 bases; unmatched junction nucleotides: 9. CDR3 length: 16 residues. Germline values: CDR1 MNHEY, CDR2 SMNVEV (reference sequence). CDR3 sequence (DNA): TGTGCCAGCAGTTTAGTTGCAGGCAGGGGGCTTGAAAAACTGTTTTTT. Residues: CASSLVAGRGLEKLFF.

This clonotype has at least ten counts. This chain joins TRBV29-1 and TRBJ2-5, with D uncertain. The germline V and J ends were trimmed by 0 bases and 2 bases, with 7 bases remaining between them. The germline CDR1 and CDR2 sequences are SQVTM and ANQGSEA. The CDR3 has 13 amino acids. This CDR3 is CSVEEHAQETQYF. The CDR3 DNA follows: TGCAGCGTTGAAGAACACGCTCAAGAGACCCAGTACTTC. Filled out from reference TRBV29-1 and TRBJ2-5, the complete variable domain reads SAVISQKPSRDICQRGTSLTIQCQVDSQVTMMFWYRQQPGQSLTLIATANQGSEATYESGFVIDKFPISRPNLTFSTLTVSNMSPEDSSIYLCSVEEHAQETQYFGPGTRLLVL.

This clonotype was recorded a few times. The chain uses TRBV18 and TRBJ2-1; D unresolved. Germline CDR1 and CDR2: KGHSH and LQKENI. With 4 bases removed from V and 5 bases from J, the gap between germline ends came to 15 bases. This CDR3 contains 15 residues. The CDR3 here is CASSRDGLGNNEQFF. CDR3 bases: TGTGCCAGCTCACGCGACGGGTTGGGGAACAATGAGCAGTTCTTC. Together with reference TRBV18 and TRBJ2-1, the CDR3 gives the full variable domain: NAGVMQNPRHLVRRRGQEARLRCSPMKGHSHVYWYRQLPEEGLKFMVYLQKENIIDESGMPKERFSAEFPKEGPSILRIQQVVRGDSAAYFCASSRDGLGNNEQFFGPGTRLTVL.

This chain uses TRBV12-3 or TRBV12-4 with TRBJ2-7, with a weak D call TRBD2 (7 bases). This CDR3 comprises 11 residues. Between the trimmed V and J ends, which lost 6 bases and 12 bases, there was a span of 15 bases. The CDR3 is CASSEGGGRYF. In DNA, the CDR3 is TGTGCCAGCAGCGAGGGGGGGGGTCGGTACTTC.

This clonotype has at least ten counts. This chain uses TRBV30 with TRBJ1-2, with unresolved D. The V end was cut by 3 bases, the J end by 6 bases, with 14 bases between. The CDR3 has 13 amino acids. Germline values: CDR1 GTSNPN, CDR2 SVGIG (reference sequence). The CDR3 nucleotides read TGTGCCTGGAGGGGCCGTGCGTGGGATGGCTACACCTTC. This translates into CAWRGRAWDGYTF.

The rearrangement links TRBV5-1 to TRBJ2-7, with no clear D. Germline V gene sequence: CDR1 SGHRS, CDR2 YFSETQ. The V end was cut by 4 bases, the J end by 4 bases, with 6 bases between. CDR3 length: 11 residues. For the CDR3, the DNA is TGCGCCAGCAGCGGGGAATACGAGCAGTACTTC. This sequence encodes CASSGEYEQYF.

The chain is built from TRBV19 and TRBJ2-1; D may correspond to TRBD1 or TRBD2 (5 bases each). The CDR3 has 15 amino acids. Trimming left V 6 bases short and J 6 bases short, with 18 bases between. Germline V gene sequence: CDR1 LNHDA, CDR2 SQIVND (reference sequence). The chain's CDR3 is CASRLNRDHINEQFF. The CDR3 nucleotides read TGTGCCAGTAGGCTGAATCGGGACCACATCAATGAGCAGTTCTTC. The full variable domain, with the rest looked up from reference TRBV19 and TRBJ2-1, is DGGITQSPKYLFRKEGQNVTLSCEQNLNHDAMYWYRQDPGQGLRLIYYSQIVNDFQKGDIAEGYSVSREKKESFPLTVTSAQKNPTAFYLCASRLNRDHINEQFFGPGTRLTVL.

This clonotype was seen at least ten times. The rearrangement links TRBV6-1 to TRBJ1-1; D is unclear. The CDR3 has 11 residues. The V and J ends lost 5 bases and 5 bases respectively, with 6 bases between them. Germline lookup yields CDR1 MNHNS and CDR2 SASEGT. CDR3 loop: CASSRETEAFF. The CDR3 bases are TGTGCCAGCAGTAGGGAAACTGAAGCTTTCTTT.

The V call is TRBV28, the J call TRBJ2-7; 7 bases agree with TRBD1. J gave up 2 bases and V 5 bases, and 6 bases lay outside the gene matches. This CDR3 has 14 residues. Germline V CDR1 and CDR2: MDHEN, SYDVKM. The CDR3 is CASSRWTGPYEQYF. The DNA of the CDR3 is TGTGCCAGCAGTCGATGGACAGGACCCTACGAGCAGTACTTC.

This clonotype was observed a handful of times. The J gene is TRBJ2-7, the V gene TRBV28, with 9 bases identical to TRBD1. The CDR3 length is 14 residues. The germline CDR1 and CDR2 sequences are MDHEN and SYDVKM. V shed 5 bases and J 3 bases; nucleotides not matched to a gene: 5. The CDR3, as DNA: TGTGCCAGCAGTCGGACAGGGGTGAACTACGAGCAGTACTTC. This gives the protein CASSRTGVNYEQYF.

The CDR3 DNA is TGCAGTGCTTTCGGGGGGGTCGGTCGGGAGACCCAGTACTTC. Amino acid sequence: CSAFGGVGRETQYF. This chain links TRBV20-1 with TRBJ2-5; 8 positions match TRBD2. Trimming took 5 bases from V and 5 from J; bases not matched to a gene: 10. The CDR3 runs 14 residues. Germline V gene sequence: CDR1 DFQATT, CDR2 SNEGSKA (reference sequence).

The V gene is TRBV7-2, the J gene TRBJ1-4; D not certain. The CDR3 runs to 16 residues. Deletions cut 9 bases from V and 0 bases from J, with 17 bases between. CDR1 is SGHTA and CDR2 is FQGNSA in the germline V gene. The CDR3 DNA sequence: TGTGCCAGTTCAGGCAGCAAGCTGGCAACTAATGAAAAACTGTTTTTT. Protein sequence: CASSGSKLATNEKLFF. Using reference TRBV7-2 and TRBJ1-4 for the parts outside the CDR3, the full variable domain is GAGVSQSPSNKVTEKGKDVELRCDPISGHTALYWYRQSLGQGLEFLIYFQGNSAPDKSGLPSDRFSAERTGGSVSTLTIQRTQQEDSAVYLCASSGSKLATNEKLFFGSGTQLSVL.

V is TRBV6-6 and J is TRBJ1-2; D might be TRBD1 (5 bases). Germline values: CDR1 MNHNY, CDR2 SVGAGI (reference sequence). V gave up 1 base and J gave up 8 bases, with 8 bases separating them. This CDR3 is 12 amino acids long. The CDR3 is CASSYLQGGYTF. The CDR3 DNA sequence: TGTGCCAGCAGTTACTTGCAGGGCGGCTACACCTTC.

The rearrangement joins TRBV5-8 to TRBJ2-7, with D perhaps TRBD2 (6 bases). This CDR3 has 13 residues. Germline V gene sequence: CDR1 SGHTS, CDR2 YDEGEE. Trimming stripped 6 bases from V and 4 bases from J, with 14 bases between. The DNA for the CDR3 is TGTGCCAGCAATAGACTAGTGGGGTACGAGCAGTACTTC. This gives the protein CASNRLVGYEQYF.

In its sample, this clonotype was seen many times. The chain employs TRBV29-1 and TRBJ1-2, with D maybe TRBD1 (6 bases). The CDR3 runs to 13 residues. Trimming shortened V by 7 bases and J by 1 base, and 13 bases separated the two germline ends. The germline CDR1 and CDR2 sequences are SQVTM and ANQGSEA. The CDR3 reads CSDGTGNNYGYTF. The CDR3 nucleotides are TGCAGCGACGGAACAGGGAATAACTATGGCTACACCTTC.

The J gene is TRBJ2-1, the V gene TRBV24-1; possible D gene TRBD2, 5 bases. Germline V gives CDR1 KGHDR, CDR2 SFDVKD. This CDR3 has 12 residues. Deletions cut 9 bases from V and 9 bases from J, with 14 bases between. The CDR3 bases are TGTGCCACCGCTTCGGGGTCCGCTGAGCAGTTCTTC. Its protein is CATASGSAEQFF.

Ten or more counts support this clonotype. V usage is TRBV27 and J usage is TRBJ1-2; 7 bases match TRBD1. The CDR3 extends over 14 amino acids. Germline V gene sequence: CDR1 MNHEY, CDR2 SMNVEV (reference sequence). The V and J ends lost 5 bases and 8 bases, in that order; junction bases with no gene match: 11. The CDR3 is CASSPRQGSMGYTF. In DNA form, the CDR3 reads TGTGCCAGCAGTCCCAGACAGGGATCGATGGGCTACACCTTC.

The CDR3 DNA sequence: TGCGCCAGCAGCTTGGGGACAGGGTTCTATGGCTACACCTTC. As protein: CASSLGTGFYGYTF. V gene TRBV5-1 combines with J gene TRBJ1-2, with 8 bases aligning to TRBD1. The CDR3 extends over 14 amino acids. CDR1 and CDR2 (germline): SGHRS, YFSETQ. Losses at the gene ends were 0 bases for V and 4 bases for J; bases not matched to a gene: 2.

The chain employs TRBV29-1 and TRBJ1-1; tentatively, D is TRBD1 (6 bases). Between the trimmed V and J ends, which lost 6 bases and 6 bases, there was a span of 14 bases. This CDR3 is built from 12 residues. Germline V gene sequence: CDR1 SQVTM, CDR2 ANQGSEA. The CDR3 DNA sequence: TGCAGCGTGACAAGCGGGACACCTGAAGCTTTCTTT. This gives the protein CSVTSGTPEAFF.

The sample holds many counts of this clonotype. The J gene is TRBJ2-3, the V gene TRBV7-3, with D possibly TRBD2 on 6 matching bases. Germline CDR1 SGHTA, CDR2 FQGTGA. The CDR3 is 14 residues long. The germline V and J ends were trimmed by 5 bases and 6 bases, with 15 bases remaining between them. In nucleotides, the CDR3 is TGTGCCAGCAGCCCCGGGACTGCCTCGGATACGCAGTATTTT. Its protein is CASSPGTASDTQYF.

The CDR3 DNA is TGCAGTGCTAGCCCCGACCCCGGGCTCGGGGAGCTGTTTTTT. Translation: CSASPDPGLGELFF. This chain joins TRBV20-1 and TRBJ2-2; D call uncertain. CDR1 is DFQATT and CDR2 is SNEGSKA in the germline V gene (reference sequence). The V and J ends lost 3 bases and 7 bases respectively, with 15 bases between them. The CDR3 extends over 14 amino acids.

This rearrangement joins TRBV20-1 to TRBJ1-1; D is ambiguous. The CDR3 is 14 amino acids. Between the trimmed V and J ends, which lost 6 bases and 3 bases, there was a span of 17 bases. CDR1 DFQATT and CDR2 SNEGSKA come from the germline V gene (reference sequence). CDR3 in DNA: TGCAGTGCCGCCCCCGGACGGGGAGACACTGAAGCTTTCTTT. Its translation is CSAAPGRGDTEAFF.

This rearrangement joins TRBV19 to TRBJ2-5; no clear D. Per germline, CDR1 LNHDA and CDR2 SQIVND (reference sequence). V shed 6 bases and J shed 2 bases, with 10 bases lying between them. The CDR3 length is 13 residues. In DNA, the CDR3 is TGTGCCAGTAGGTTCGCGGTACAAGAGACCCAGTACTTC. Its protein is CASRFAVQETQYF. Full variable domain (remainder filled in from reference TRBV19 and TRBJ2-5): DGGITQSPKYLFRKEGQNVTLSCEQNLNHDAMYWYRQDPGQGLRLIYYSQIVNDFQKGDIAEGYSVSREKKESFPLTVTSAQKNPTAFYLCASRFAVQETQYFGPGTRLLVL.

The chain employs TRBV11-2 and TRBJ2-3; 9 nucleotides agree with TRBD1. The CDR3 covers 16 residues. CDR1 and CDR2 (germline): SGHAT, FQNNGV. J was trimmed by 7 bases and V by 0 bases; bases with no gene match: 8. CDR3 region: CASSLDRGQGINTQYF. The CDR3 DNA sequence: TGTGCCAGCAGCTTAGATCGGGGACAGGGTATTAATACGCAGTATTTT. Together with reference TRBV11-2 and TRBJ2-3, the CDR3 gives the full variable domain: EAGVAQSPRYKIIEKRQSVAFWCNPISGHATLYWYQQILGQGPKLLIQFQNNGVVDDSQLPKDRFSAERLKGVDSTLKIQPAKLEDSAVYLCASSLDRGQGINTQYFGPGTRLTVL.

This clonotype was observed a handful of times. The CDR3 DNA is TGTGCCAGCAGCTCAGCAGGGTGGAGCGAAAAACTGTTTTTT. It codes for CASSSAGWSEKLFF. The chain has TRBV5-5 and TRBJ1-4, with a weak D call TRBD1 (5 bases). The CDR3 is 14 residues long. CDR1 SGHKS and CDR2 YYEKEE come from the germline V gene (reference sequence). The V end lost 3 bases, the J end lost 8 bases, and 14 bases lay between the germline ends.

This clonotype was seen at least ten times. V usage is TRBV20-1 and J usage is TRBJ2-1, with 9 nucleotides matching TRBD1. CDR3 length equals 16 residues. V lost 0 bases to trimming and J lost 7 bases; unmatched junction nucleotides: 10. Per germline, CDR1 DFQATT and CDR2 SNEGSKA (reference sequence). The CDR3 here is CSARDTGTGLWNEQFF. As DNA, the CDR3 is TGCAGTGCTAGAGATACCGGGACAGGGCTTTGGAATGAGCAGTTCTTC.